Described below is a single T cell receptor (beta chain) sequence and its context. This sample was included in a study of blood T cell repertoires in COVID-19. Study in general: The United States, Italy and Spain were the sources of the acute and convalescent COVID-19 samples. The cDNA or gDNA used as material had been derived from T cells, B-cell-depleted T cells, or PBMCs.

Repertoires were generated with immunoSEQ multiplex PCR, while TCRdb's copy carries only in-frame clones and drops some. The table includes 250,000 to 400,000 clones, 85% to 90% detected once. Seattle patients were enrolled while actively infected and followed longitudinally. Germline V gives CDR1 LNHDA, CDR2 SQIVND (reference sequence). This CDR3 is built from 14 residues. Trimming took 1 base from V and 4 from J, leaving 9 bases between them. Sequenced material: peripheral blood. This clonotype originated in a woman in her 30s with COVID-19, enrolled during active disease. The chain uses TRBV19 and TRBJ2-3; possibly TRBD2 for D (7 bases). This CDR3 is CASSIAGGPDTQYF. CDR3 DNA: TGTGCCAGTAGTATAGCCGGGGGGCCAGATACGCAGTATTTT. The full variable domain, its missing parts supplied by reference TRBV19 and TRBJ2-3, is DGGITQSPKYLFRKEGQNVTLSCEQNLNHDAMYWYRQDPGQGLRLIYYSQIVNDFQKGDIAEGYSVSREKKESFPLTVTSAQKNPTAFYLCASSIAGGPDTQYFGPGTRLTVL.